This entry is about one T cell receptor beta chain. The antigen remains undetermined. This sample's treatment: approximately 9-day PBMC culture with coronavirus spike peptide pools or control peptides (ViraFEST assay). TCRs were sequenced by ViraFEST after antigen-specific T cells had been expanded with peptide pools. The source of the sample is a study of vaccination and CD4 T cells after COVID-19. Study information: Two of the convalescents were Hispanic, and the group consisted of six males and four females.

Sequenced with the Oncomine TCR Beta short-read assay was DNA taken from cultured CD4+ T cells. MiXCR, run by TCRdb on the PCR reads, gives a single entry per CDR3 protein. Of roughly 19,000 distinct CDR3 sequences detected, approximately 53% appear once; the ten largest clones hold 7.2%. The CDR3 runs 13 residues. Trimming removed 0 bases at V and 6 bases at J, with 9 bases between. Germline loops: CDR1 GTSNPN, CDR2 SVGIG (reference sequence). The sequencing used CD4+ T cells from blood, cultured in vitro, collected before SARS-CoV-2 vaccination. This chain uses TRBV30 with TRBJ1-5; no firm D call. The TCR was taken from a human donor who had recovered from COVID-19. CDR3 residues: CAWSVQSGQPQHF. CDR3 sequence (DNA): TGTGCCTGGAGTGTGCAGAGCGGTCAGCCCCAGCATTTT.